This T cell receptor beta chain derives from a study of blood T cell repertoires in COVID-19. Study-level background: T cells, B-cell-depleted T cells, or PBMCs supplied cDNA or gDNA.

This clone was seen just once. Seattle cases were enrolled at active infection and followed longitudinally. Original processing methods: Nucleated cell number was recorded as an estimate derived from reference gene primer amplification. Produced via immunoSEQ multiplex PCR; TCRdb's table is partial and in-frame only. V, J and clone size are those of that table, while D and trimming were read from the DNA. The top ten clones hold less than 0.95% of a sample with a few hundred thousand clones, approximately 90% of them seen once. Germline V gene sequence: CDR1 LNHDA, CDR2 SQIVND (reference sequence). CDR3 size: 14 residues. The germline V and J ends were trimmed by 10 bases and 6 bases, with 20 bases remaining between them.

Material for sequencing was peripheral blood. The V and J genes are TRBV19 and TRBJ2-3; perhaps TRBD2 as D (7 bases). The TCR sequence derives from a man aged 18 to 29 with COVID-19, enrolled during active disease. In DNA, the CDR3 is TGTGCCACCCAACGGGGGGCGCGTTCGGATACGCAGTATTTT. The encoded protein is CATQRGARSDTQYF.